These 27 T cell receptor beta chains were sequenced from one sample in a study of blood T cell repertoires in COVID-19. Using immunoSEQ multiplex PCR, the repertoire was profiled, and TCRdb retains in-frame clones only, with some absent. The sample records about 200,000 clones, 80% being singletons. The specimen sequenced was peripheral blood. These receptors were obtained from a man in his fifties or sixties with acute or convalescent COVID-19.

V gene TRBV30 combines with J gene TRBJ1-5, with D hard to call. The CDR3 consists of 15 residues. The germline V gene encodes CDR1 GTSNPN and CDR2 SVGIG (reference sequence). V shed 0 bases and J shed 0 bases, with 9 bases lying between them. In DNA form, the CDR3 reads TGTGCCTGGAGTGTATCCGGGAATAGCAATCAGCCCCAGCATTTT. This gives the protein CAWSVSGNSNQPQHF.

The chain combines TRBV5-1 with TRBJ2-5; D not certain. Germline-derived CDR1 and CDR2 are SGHRS and YFSETQ. Trimming removed 2 bases from V and 4 bases from J, with 3 bases in between. CDR3 length equals 11 residues. CDR3 nucleotide sequence: TGCGCCAGCAGCTTCTCAGAGACCCAGTACTTC. It translates to CASSFSETQYF.

Points on this clone: The identical CDR3 is also encoded by other nucleotide sequences in the sample. The chain is built from TRBV18 and TRBJ1-1; D gene unclear. Germline CDR1 and CDR2: KGHSH and LQKENI. This CDR3 comprises 13 residues. V lost 1 base to trimming and J lost 1 base, with 4 bases between them. The CDR3 protein is CASSPQRNTEAFF. The CDR3 DNA sequence: TGTGCCAGCTCACCACAGCGGAACACTGAAGCTTTCTTT.

This chain joins TRBV19 and TRBJ1-1; 7 bases match TRBD1. Germline CDR1 and CDR2: LNHDA and SQIVND (reference sequence). CDR3 length equals 16 residues. The ends lost 3 bases at V and 0 bases at J; junction bases unmatched: 7. The CDR3 bases are TGTGCCAGTAGTATTCGTCCGGGACAGATGAACACTGAAGCTTTCTTT. Translating gives CASSIRPGQMNTEAFF.

The V gene is TRBV7-6, the J gene TRBJ1-6, with TRBD1 matching 7 bases. Germline V CDR1 and CDR2: SGHVS, FNYEAQ. The CDR3 loop spans 18 amino acids. V gave up 2 bases and J gave up 3 bases; unmatched junction bases: 10. The DNA for the CDR3 is TGTGCCAGCAGCTTAAGGCCCTCTGACAGGGACTATAATTCACCCCTCCACTTT. It is translated as CASSLRPSDRDYNSPLHF.

The chain links TRBV11-2 to TRBJ2-7; D possibly corresponds to TRBD2 (7 bases). The CDR3 covers 17 residues. Germline CDR1 reads SGHAT; CDR2 reads FQNNGV. Trimming took off 1 base at V and 0 bases at J, with 16 bases between the two ends. As DNA, the CDR3 is TGTGCCAGCAGCTTAGGTCGCTCGCGGGGGCCCTCCTACGAGCAGTACTTC. Its translation is CASSLGRSRGPSYEQYF.

In its sample, this clone was seen once. The J gene is TRBJ2-1, the V gene TRBV19, with 9 bases aligning to TRBD2. The CDR3 has 16 residues. Germline V gene data show CDR1 as LNHDA and CDR2 as SQIVND (reference sequence). J gave up 5 bases and V 2 bases, and 7 bases lay outside the gene matches. This chain's CDR3 is CASSIRRGGSHNEQFF. CDR3 nucleotides: TGTGCCAGTAGTATAAGGCGGGGGGGATCTCACAATGAGCAGTTCTTC.

The CDR3 bases are TGTGCCAGCAGCCCTACTTCGGACAGACCGAATTCACCCCTCCACTTT. Its protein is CASSPTSDRPNSPLHF. The V and J genes are TRBV6-2 or TRBV6-3 and TRBJ1-6; perhaps TRBD1 as D (6 bases). Trimming removed 6 bases from V and 7 bases from J, with 19 bases in between. Germline values: CDR1 MNHEY, CDR2 SVGEGT. This CDR3 spans 16 amino acids.

V gene TRBV7-9 combines with J gene TRBJ2-1; the match to TRBD2 covers 8 bases. The CDR3 sequence is 14 residues long. Germline-derived CDR1 and CDR2 are SEHNR and FQNEAQ (reference sequence). V lost 5 bases, J lost 6 bases, and 6 bases stayed unmatched. In DNA, the CDR3 is TGTGCCAGCAGCATTAGCGGGACTTCCAATGAGCAGTTCTTC. It codes for CASSISGTSNEQFF.

CDR3 bases: TGTGCCAGCAGCCGACAGGGGTTAAGCAATCAGCCCCAGCATTTT. Residues: CASSRQGLSNQPQHF. This chain joins TRBV6-6 and TRBJ1-5; TRBD1 matches at 8 bases. There are 15 residues in the CDR3. The junction had 5 bases not matched to a gene; V was cut back by 6 bases and J by 1 base. CDR1 and CDR2 (germline): MNHNY, SVGAGI (reference sequence).

In the case of this clone: This sample also contains other DNA sequences that code for the same CDR3. CDR3 DNA sequence: TGCAGTGCAGCGGGGAATGAGCAGTTCTTC. Protein sequence: CSAAGNEQFF. The chain combines TRBV20-1 with TRBJ2-1, with 7 bases lining up with TRBD2. The germline gives CDR1 DFQATT, CDR2 SNEGSKA (reference sequence). V trimming: 6 bases; J trimming: 7 bases; junction bases outside the gene matches: 0. The CDR3 runs to 10 residues.

This clone was counted a few times. The V and J genes are TRBV19 and TRBJ1-2; D remains unclear. V was shortened by 7 bases and J by 3 bases, with 9 bases between the two germline ends. The germline V gene has CDR1 LNHDA and CDR2 SQIVND (reference sequence). The CDR3 has 12 amino acids. The CDR3 coding sequence is TGTGCCAGTACCCAGGAAGACTATGGCTACACCTTC. Translating gives CASTQEDYGYTF.

The chain joins TRBV6-5 to TRBJ1-5, with D tentatively TRBD1 (5 bases). Germline V gene lookup returns CDR1 MNHEY and CDR2 SVGAGI. CDR3 length: 15 residues. The V and J ends lost 2 bases and 0 bases respectively, with 8 bases between them. The CDR3 loop reads CASSYVRDSNQPQHF. In DNA form, the CDR3 reads TGTGCCAGCAGTTACGTCAGGGATAGCAATCAGCCCCAGCATTTT.

This sequence joins TRBV19 and TRBJ2-7; a possible D gene is TRBD2 (5 bases). The CDR3 contains 12 residues. Trimming shortened V by 3 bases and J by 5 bases, and 8 bases separated the two germline ends. CDR1 and CDR2 (germline): LNHDA, SQIVND (reference sequence). DNA for the CDR3: TGTGCCAGTAGTATGAGAGGGAACGAGCAGTACTTC. This encodes CASSMRGNEQYF.

This clone was counted only a few times. The rearrangement links TRBV2 to TRBJ2-7; 9 bases line up with TRBD2. The V gene end was trimmed by 6 bases and the J gene end by 6 bases; junction bases not matched to a gene: 3. The CDR3 spans 12 residues. Germline CDR1 is SNHLY and CDR2 is FYNNEI. DNA for the CDR3: TGTGCCAGCAGCCTAGCGGGACGCGAGCAGTACTTC. This gives the protein CASSLAGREQYF.

This sequence joins TRBV30 and TRBJ1-5, with a weak D call TRBD1 (5 bases). CDR3 length: 15 residues. Germline V gene sequence: CDR1 GTSNPN, CDR2 SVGIG (reference sequence). V lost 1 base, J lost 1 base, and 11 bases lay in between. The CDR3 DNA follows: TGTGCCTGGAGTGGCCAGGGTGAGAGCAATCAGCCCCAGCATTTT. Residues: CAWSGQGESNQPQHF.

The V and J genes are TRBV19 and TRBJ2-3, with 16 nucleotides matching TRBD2. CDR1 is LNHDA, CDR2 SQIVND, per germline (reference sequence). This CDR3 is built from 20 residues. V shed 5 bases, J shed 0 bases, and the junction held 11 bases outside the gene matches. CDR3 loop: CASSVSSGLAGGKSTDTQYF. The CDR3 DNA follows: TGTGCCAGTAGTGTCTCTTCGGGACTAGCGGGGGGGAAAAGCACAGATACGCAGTATTTT.

The CDR3, as DNA: TGTGCCACCAGCAGAGAACCACTGGTAGACAAAAGCTCCTACGAGCAGTACTTC. It is translated as CATSREPLVDKSSYEQYF. This chain uses TRBV15 with TRBJ2-7; D is ambiguous. Trimming left V 0 bases short and J 0 bases short, with 18 bases between. CDR3 length: 18 residues. Germline lookup yields CDR1 LNHNV and CDR2 YYDKDF (reference sequence).

The chain uses TRBV2 and TRBJ1-4, with D hard to call. The CDR3 spans 14 residues. Germline lookup yields CDR1 SNHLY and CDR2 FYNNEI. V shed 3 bases and J shed 1 base, with 6 bases lying between them. The CDR3 DNA follows: TGTGCCAGCAGTGACGGGGTAACTAATGAAAAACTGTTTTTT. It specifies CASSDGVTNEKLFF.

The chain employs TRBV4-2 and TRBJ1-2; 7 positions agree with TRBD1. The junction had 5 bases not matched to a gene; V was cut back by 0 bases and J by 7 bases. Per the germline V gene, CDR1 is LGHNA and CDR2 is YNFKEQ. This CDR3 is 14 amino acids long. CDR3 DNA: TGTGCCAGCAGCCAAGATTACCAGGGGGTTGGCTACACCTTC. It encodes CASSQDYQGVGYTF.

The sample holds one count of this clone. This chain connects TRBV2 to TRBJ2-7; D perhaps matches TRBD1 (6 bases). The germline V gene has CDR1 SNHLY and CDR2 FYNNEI. CDR3 length: 11 residues. Trimming pared 4 bases from V and 7 bases from J, leaving 8 bases between. This CDR3 is CASSAQGEQYF. CDR3 in DNA: TGTGCCAGCAGTGCGCAGGGGGAGCAGTACTTC.

V is TRBV7-2 and J is TRBJ2-7, with 9 bases that match TRBD1. Germline CDR1 and CDR2: SGHTA and FQGNSA. The CDR3 runs 14 residues. The V gene end was trimmed by 3 bases and the J gene end by 2 bases; junction bases not matched to a gene: 2. CDR3 sequence (DNA): TGTGCCAGCAGCTTGGACAGGGGAACCTACGAGCAGTACTTC. Translated: CASSLDRGTYEQYF.

This clone was found a few times. This chain links TRBV7-8 with TRBJ2-1; 7 bases map to TRBD2. V gave up 1 base and J gave up 8 bases; unmatched junction bases: 8. Per germline, CDR1 SGHVS and CDR2 FQNEAQ. This CDR3 has 15 residues. CDR3 sequence (DNA): TGTGCCAGCAGCTTAGTAGGCGGGAGTCGTTATGAGCAGTTCTTC. It translates to CASSLVGGSRYEQFF.

The J gene is TRBJ2-7, the V gene TRBV6-5, with 7 bases lining up with TRBD2. The V gene end was trimmed by 6 bases and the J gene end by 3 bases; junction bases not matched to a gene: 11. Germline lookup yields CDR1 MNHEY and CDR2 SVGAGI. CDR3 length equals 15 residues. The CDR3 region is CASRTLGAGVYEQYF. CDR3 in DNA: TGTGCCAGCAGGACCCTCGGGGCGGGAGTCTACGAGCAGTACTTC.

The chain has TRBV19 and TRBJ1-1; 9 bases line up with TRBD1. Germline V gives CDR1 LNHDA, CDR2 SQIVND (reference sequence). This CDR3 is 13 amino acids long. V shed 6 bases and J 4 bases; nucleotides not matched to a gene: 3. CDR3 in DNA: TGTGCCAGTAGAACGGACAGGGGCACTGAAGCTTTCTTT. Translation: CASRTDRGTEAFF. Full variable domain (remainder filled in from reference TRBV19 and TRBJ1-1): DGGITQSPKYLFRKEGQNVTLSCEQNLNHDAMYWYRQDPGQGLRLIYYSQIVNDFQKGDIAEGYSVSREKKESFPLTVTSAQKNPTAFYLCASRTDRGTEAFFGQGTRLTVV.

The V and J genes are TRBV15 and TRBJ2-1; weak D call: TRBD1 (6 bases). The CDR3 runs to 12 residues. Germline CDR1 LNHNV, CDR2 YYDKDF (reference sequence). Trimming took 0 bases from V and 15 from J, leaving 12 bases between them. The CDR3 DNA is TGTGCCACCAGCAGAGATCGAGACAGGCCGTTCTTC. Its protein product is CATSRDRDRPFF.

The V gene is TRBV25-1, the J gene TRBJ1-1; D possibly corresponds to TRBD1 (6 bases). The germline CDR1 and CDR2 sequences are MGHDK and SYGVNS. Trimming cost V 8 bases and J 3 bases, with 13 bases left between them. The CDR3 is 13 amino acids. DNA for the CDR3: TGTGCCAGCGCCTCTGGACAGCACACTGAAGCTTTCTTT. Translated, it gives CASASGQHTEAFF.